This is a list of T cell receptor beta chains from one sample in a study of regulatory T cells in long-lasting Graves disease. One entry per CDR3 protein, called by TCRdb with MiXCR from the multiplex PCR reads. The data contain hundreds of thousands of distinct CDR3 sequences, around 15% of them singletons. The same specimen was also included in a second study, on T cells in Graves' hyperthyroidism and ophthalmopathy.

The sequencing here drew on peripheral blood mononuclear cells (PBMCs), taken at new diagnosis, from a patient treated with antithyroid drugs. The receptor source for this set is a woman younger than 45 with Graves disease. CDR3s include the opening cysteine and the closing phenylalanine or tryptophan. Each record gives: V gene, J gene, CDR3 protein.

V gene: TRBV27
J gene: TRBJ2-6
CDR3 protein: CASSLWTGGEGANVLTF

V gene: TRBV24-1
J gene: TRBJ1-5
CDR3 protein: CATGGTGFYQPQHF

V gene: TRBV27
J gene: TRBJ1-5
CDR3 protein: CASSPTQPAVWSQPQHF

V gene: TRBV28
J gene: TRBJ2-7
CDR3 protein: CASSLAGFEQYF

V gene: TRBV20-1
J gene: TRBJ1-5
CDR3 protein: CSAPRQGRDQPQHF

V gene: TRBV12-3/TRBV12-4
J gene: TRBJ2-3
CDR3 protein: CASSPQDRILTDTQYF

V gene: TRBV2
J gene: TRBJ2-7
CDR3 protein: CASKFRGLDNYEQYF

V gene: TRBV20-1
J gene: TRBJ1-1
CDR3 protein: CSARTMGLGTEAFF

V gene: TRBV28
J gene: TRBJ2-7
CDR3 protein: CASSFPTSGSTHEQYF

V gene: TRBV7-3
J gene: TRBJ2-3
CDR3 protein: CASSLIGGRAETDTQYF

V gene: TRBV11-2
J gene: TRBJ2-2
CDR3 protein: CASSLVGNSGELFF

V gene: TRBV6-1
J gene: TRBJ2-5
CDR3 protein: CASSHQRRFALYF

V gene: TRBV28
J gene: TRBJ1-1
CDR3 protein: CASSPMERRTEAFF

V gene: TRBV27
J gene: TRBJ2-2
CDR3 protein: CASSSLDSLNTGELFF

V gene: TRBV3-1
J gene: TRBJ2-1
CDR3 protein: CASSQDERRLAGGHNEQFF

V gene: TRBV30
J gene: TRBJ2-7
CDR3 protein: CACSWREAGEQYF

V gene: TRBV30
J gene: TRBJ1-5
CDR3 protein: CAWNKGAGQPQHF

V gene: TRBV5-1
J gene: TRBJ2-7
CDR3 protein: CASSLDGAVNEQYF

V gene: TRBV25-1
J gene: TRBJ2-1
CDR3 protein: CASSFPLAGEDNEQFF

V gene: TRBV20-1
J gene: TRBJ2-3
CDR3 protein: CSASSWTTSTDTQYF

V gene: TRBV3-1
J gene: TRBJ2-2
CDR3 protein: CASSQVLLAGGGTGELFF

V gene: TRBV7-2
J gene: TRBJ2-7
CDR3 protein: CASSQAPQGLIRMEQYF

V gene: TRBV20-1
J gene: TRBJ1-1
CDR3 protein: CSAHQGTGYFEAFF

V gene: TRBV19
J gene: TRBJ2-5
CDR3 protein: CASSTRRKEVGTSGKETQYF

V gene: TRBV20-1
J gene: TRBJ2-3
CDR3 protein: CSARLSNTDTQYF

V gene: TRBV28
J gene: TRBJ2-2
CDR3 protein: CASSLNRGANTGELFF

V gene: TRBV10-1
J gene: TRBJ2-1
CDR3 protein: CASSESFSSGGNEQFF

V gene: TRBV7-3
J gene: TRBJ2-7
CDR3 protein: CASSWGQNEQYF

V gene: TRBV28
J gene: TRBJ2-7
CDR3 protein: CASSSPGQGDSEQYF

V gene: TRBV2
J gene: TRBJ2-5
CDR3 protein: CASSEQQGTETQYF

V gene: TRBV20-1
J gene: TRBJ1-2
CDR3 protein: CSALVVYGYTF

V gene: TRBV6-2/TRBV6-3
J gene: TRBJ1-4
CDR3 protein: CASSYKAGEKLFF

V gene: TRBV28
J gene: TRBJ2-7
CDR3 protein: CASSLGSGRNEQYF

V gene: TRBV12-3/TRBV12-4
J gene: TRBJ2-3
CDR3 protein: CASSPRGTRSTDTQYF

V gene: TRBV2
J gene: TRBJ2-3
CDR3 protein: CASGSTGVRGDTQYF

V gene: TRBV6-1
J gene: TRBJ1-2
CDR3 protein: CASTPGAPNYGYTF

V gene: TRBV12-3/TRBV12-4
J gene: TRBJ2-7
CDR3 protein: CASSGSFEGYEQYF

V gene: TRBV6-2/TRBV6-3
J gene: TRBJ1-2
CDR3 protein: CASSYSRDGGVRGYTF

V gene: TRBV12-3/TRBV12-4
J gene: TRBJ2-5
CDR3 protein: CASSFTDQETQYF

V gene: TRBV5-4
J gene: TRBJ2-7
CDR3 protein: CASSLDGKAYEQYF

V gene: TRBV27
J gene: TRBJ1-5
CDR3 protein: CASNSPTASRVTSNQPQHF

V gene: TRBV28
J gene: TRBJ2-1
CDR3 protein: CASSFRERVGEQFF

V gene: TRBV20-1
J gene: TRBJ2-7
CDR3 protein: CSANRDRASYEQYF